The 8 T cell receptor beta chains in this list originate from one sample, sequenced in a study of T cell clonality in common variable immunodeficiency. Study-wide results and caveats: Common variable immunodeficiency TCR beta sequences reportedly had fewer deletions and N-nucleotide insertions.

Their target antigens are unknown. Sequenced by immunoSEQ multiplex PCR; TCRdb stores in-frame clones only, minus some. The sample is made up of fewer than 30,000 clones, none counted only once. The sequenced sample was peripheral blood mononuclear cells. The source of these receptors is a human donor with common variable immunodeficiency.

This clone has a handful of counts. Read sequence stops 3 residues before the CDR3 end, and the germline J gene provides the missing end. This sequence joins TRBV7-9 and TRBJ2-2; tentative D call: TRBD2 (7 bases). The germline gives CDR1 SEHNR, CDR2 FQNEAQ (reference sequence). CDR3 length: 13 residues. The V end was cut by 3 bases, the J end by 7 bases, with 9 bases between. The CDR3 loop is CASSLGGHGELFF. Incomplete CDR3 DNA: TGTGCCAGCAGCTTGGGGGGGCACGGGGAG.

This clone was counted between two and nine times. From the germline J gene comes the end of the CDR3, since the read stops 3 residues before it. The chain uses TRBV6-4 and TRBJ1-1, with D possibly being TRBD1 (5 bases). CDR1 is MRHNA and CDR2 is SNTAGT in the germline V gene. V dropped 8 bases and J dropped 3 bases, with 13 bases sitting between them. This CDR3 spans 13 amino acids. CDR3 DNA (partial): TGTGCCAGCCCTTGGCAGGGCGACACTGAA. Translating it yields CASPWQGDTE. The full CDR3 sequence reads CASPWQGDTEAFF.

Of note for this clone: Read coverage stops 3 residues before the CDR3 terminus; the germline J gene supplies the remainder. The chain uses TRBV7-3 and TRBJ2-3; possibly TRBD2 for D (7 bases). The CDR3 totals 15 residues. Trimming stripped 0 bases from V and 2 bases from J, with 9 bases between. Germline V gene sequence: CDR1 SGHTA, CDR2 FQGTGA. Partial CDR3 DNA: TGTGCCAGCAGCTTAACAGGGGGGGCCACAGATACG. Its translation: CASSLTGGATDT. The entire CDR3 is CASSLTGGATDTQYF.

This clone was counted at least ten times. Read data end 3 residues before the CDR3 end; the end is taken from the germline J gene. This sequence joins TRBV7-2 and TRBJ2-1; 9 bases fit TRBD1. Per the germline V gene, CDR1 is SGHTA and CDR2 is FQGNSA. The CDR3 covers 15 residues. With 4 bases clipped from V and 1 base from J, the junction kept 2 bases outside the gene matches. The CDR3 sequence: CASSYGQGSYNEQFF. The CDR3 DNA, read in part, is TGTGCCAGCAGCTACGGACAGGGGTCCTACAATGAG.

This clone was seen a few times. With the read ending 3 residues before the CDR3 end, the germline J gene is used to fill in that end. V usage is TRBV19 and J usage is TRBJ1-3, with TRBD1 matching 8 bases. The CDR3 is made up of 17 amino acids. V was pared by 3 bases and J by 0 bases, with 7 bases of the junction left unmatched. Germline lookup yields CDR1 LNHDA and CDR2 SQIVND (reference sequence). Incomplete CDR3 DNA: TGTGCCAGTAGTATCGGGACAGGTGTTCTCTCTGGAAACACC. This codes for CASSIGTGVLSGNT. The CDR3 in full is CASSIGTGVLSGNTIYF.

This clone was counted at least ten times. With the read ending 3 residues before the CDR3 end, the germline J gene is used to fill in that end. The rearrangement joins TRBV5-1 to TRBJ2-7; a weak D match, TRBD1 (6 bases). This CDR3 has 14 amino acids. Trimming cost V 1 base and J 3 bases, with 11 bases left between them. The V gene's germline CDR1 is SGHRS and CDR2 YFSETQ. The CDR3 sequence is CASSLSGVNYEQYF. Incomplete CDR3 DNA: TGCGCCAGCAGCTTGTCAGGGGTGAACTACGAG.

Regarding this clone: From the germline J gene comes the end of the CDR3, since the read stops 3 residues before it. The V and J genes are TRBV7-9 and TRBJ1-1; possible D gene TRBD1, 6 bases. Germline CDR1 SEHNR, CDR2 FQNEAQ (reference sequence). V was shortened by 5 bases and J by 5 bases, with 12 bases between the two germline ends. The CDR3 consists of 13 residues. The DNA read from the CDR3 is TGTGCCAGCAGCCAAGCGGGGGCAACTGAA. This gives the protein CASSQAGATE. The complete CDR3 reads CASSQAGATEAFF.

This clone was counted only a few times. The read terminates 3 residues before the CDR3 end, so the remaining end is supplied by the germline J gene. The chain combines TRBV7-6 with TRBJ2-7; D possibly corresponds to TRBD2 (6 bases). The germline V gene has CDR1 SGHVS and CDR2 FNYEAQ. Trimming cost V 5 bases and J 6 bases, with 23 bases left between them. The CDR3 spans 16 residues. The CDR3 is CASSQAGLAIRTEQYF. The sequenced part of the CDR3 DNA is TGTGCCAGCAGCCAGGCCGGTCTAGCGATAAGAACCGAG.